These 26 T cell receptor beta chains were all obtained from the same sample, sequenced in a study of cytomegalovirus exposure and HLA in healthy donors. Profiled with immunoSEQ multiplex PCR; TCRdb holds only in-frame clones, not every one. The sample contains about 220,000 clones, over 80% of which appear only once. The sequencing sample was made of PBMCs. The receptors were sampled from a woman between 18 and 29 years old in good health and CMV-seronegative.

The chain joins TRBV14 to TRBJ2-7, with D tentatively TRBD1 (5 bases). Germline V gene lookup returns CDR1 SGHDN and CDR2 FVKESK. The CDR3 runs to 15 residues. Trimming shortened V by 0 bases and J by 5 bases, and 14 bases separated the two germline ends. CDR3 sequence (DNA): TGTGCCAGCAGCCAAGATTTAGGGGAAACCAACGAGCAGTACTTC. This translates into CASSQDLGETNEQYF.

Only one count was recorded for this clone. This chain connects TRBV27 to TRBJ2-7; TRBD2 is a possible D gene (6 bases). The CDR3 contains 14 residues. Germline CDR1 reads MNHEY; CDR2 reads SMNVEV (reference sequence). Trimming pared 4 bases from V and 2 bases from J, leaving 12 bases between. CDR3 region: CASSSGLKTYEQYF. CDR3 in DNA: TGTGCCAGCAGTTCGGGACTCAAGACCTACGAGCAGTACTTC.

A word on this clone: The same CDR3 also results from other DNA sequences found in this sample. This sequence joins TRBV6-5 and TRBJ2-3; the D gene is possibly TRBD2 (6 bases). The CDR3 extends over 13 amino acids. V was trimmed by 2 bases and J by 3 bases, leaving 6 bases between them. Germline V gene lookup returns CDR1 MNHEY and CDR2 SVGAGI. This chain's CDR3 is CASSYRGTDTQYF. CDR3 DNA sequence: TGTGCCAGCAGTTACCGGGGGACAGATACGCAGTATTTT.

The rearrangement joins TRBV20-1 to TRBJ2-1, with D uncertain. Germline values: CDR1 DFQATT, CDR2 SNEGSKA (reference sequence). Trimming cost V 2 bases and J 10 bases, with 6 bases left between them. The CDR3 extends over 10 amino acids. The CDR3 here is CSARFVEQFF. The CDR3, as DNA: TGCAGTGCTAGATTCGTCGAGCAGTTCTTC.

This rearrangement joins TRBV19 to TRBJ1-2; 8 bases agree with TRBD1. V was clipped by 8 bases and J by 2 bases; unmatched bases: 4. Germline V gene sequence: CDR1 LNHDA, CDR2 SQIVND (reference sequence). The CDR3 runs 13 residues. The CDR3 DNA is TGTGCCAGTTTGGACAGGGCCAACTATGGCTACACCTTC. Its protein is CASLDRANYGYTF.

The chain has TRBV4-2 and TRBJ2-7, with 11 bases aligning to TRBD1. V lost 1 base and J lost 2; bases outside the gene matches: 16. CDR3 size: 20 residues. The germline V gene encodes CDR1 LGHNA and CDR2 YNFKEQ. The CDR3 here is CASSQGHLGGQGATPYEQYF. In nucleotides, the CDR3 is TGTGCCAGCAGCCAAGGCCACTTAGGTGGACAGGGGGCGACTCCCTACGAGCAGTACTTC.

This chain connects TRBV28 to TRBJ1-3; tentatively, D is TRBD1 (5 bases). The CDR3 is made up of 15 amino acids. Germline V gene sequence: CDR1 MDHEN, CDR2 SYDVKM. Trimming cost V 8 bases and J 2 bases, with 16 bases left between them. The CDR3 sequence: CASSRQAGTGNTIYF. The DNA of the CDR3 is TGTGCCAGCTCAAGACAAGCAGGGACTGGAAACACCATATATTTT.

This chain connects TRBV6-1 to TRBJ1-1, with D hard to call. V was shortened by 1 base and J by 5 bases, with 11 bases between the two germline ends. The CDR3 extends over 14 amino acids. CDR1 and CDR2 from the germline V gene are MNHNS and SASEGT. CDR3 residues: CASSEEEGRTEAFF. The CDR3 region has the DNA TGTGCCAGCAGTGAAGAGGAAGGGAGGACTGAAGCTTTCTTT.

This rearrangement joins TRBV19 to TRBJ1-1, with D uncertain. Germline CDR1 reads LNHDA; CDR2 reads SQIVND (reference sequence). CDR3 length equals 14 residues. V was clipped by 3 bases and J by 4 bases, with 12 bases between them. CDR3 nucleotide sequence: TGTGCCAGTAGTATTCTGGCGGGTTCCACTGAAGCTTTCTTT. Translated: CASSILAGSTEAFF.

This sequence joins TRBV6-1 and TRBJ1-5; TRBD1 aligns across 8 bases. The CDR3 consists of 14 residues. Looked up from germline, CDR1 is MNHNS and CDR2 is SASEGT. With V trimmed by 3 bases and J by 6 bases, 4 bases remained unmatched. DNA for the CDR3: TGTGCCAGCAGTGACGCAGGGGGCGTTCAGCCCCAGCATTTT. It is translated as CASSDAGGVQPQHF.

The chain carries TRBV28 and TRBJ2-1; 8 bases are shared with TRBD2. Germline trimming cut 7 bases from V and 1 base from J; bases unmatched to any gene: 3. The germline gives CDR1 MDHEN, CDR2 SYDVKM. The length of the CDR3 is 14 residues. CDR3 coding DNA: TGTGCCAGCACCCCGGGGGGGTCCTACAATGAGCAGTTCTTC. It yields the protein CASTPGGSYNEQFF.

V and J are TRBV18 and TRBJ2-3; TRBD2 matches at 11 bases. The CDR3 runs 16 residues. The V gene end was trimmed by 6 bases and the J gene end by 3 bases; junction bases not matched to a gene: 8. CDR1 KGHSH and CDR2 LQKENI come from the germline V gene. CDR3 region: CASSPLAGGETDTQYF. For the CDR3, the DNA is TGTGCCAGCTCCCCGCTAGCGGGAGGTGAGACAGATACGCAGTATTTT. Full variable domain (remainder filled in from reference TRBV18 and TRBJ2-3): NAGVMQNPRHLVRRRGQEARLRCSPMKGHSHVYWYRQLPEEGLKFMVYLQKENIIDESGMPKERFSAEFPKEGPSILRIQQVVRGDSAAYFCASSPLAGGETDTQYFGPGTRLTVL.

CDR3 DNA: TGTGCCAGTGGGAGGGGGGGACTAGCGGGAGGCCGCTCCGAGCAGTACTTC. Translated, it gives CASGRGGLAGGRSEQYF. The chain has TRBV19 and TRBJ2-7; 15 nucleotides agree with TRBD2. V shed 8 bases, J shed 6 bases, and the junction held 14 bases outside the gene matches. CDR1 is LNHDA and CDR2 is SQIVND in the germline V gene (reference sequence). CDR3 size: 17 residues.

V is TRBV30 and J is TRBJ1-1, with a possible D match to TRBD1 (5 bases). The CDR3 runs 16 residues. Trimming removed 5 bases at V and 4 bases at J, with 23 bases between. Germline assignment: CDR1 GTSNPN and CDR2 SVGIG (reference sequence). Written as DNA, the CDR3 is TGTGCCTGGTGGTCCATTGCAGGGTTTTCTGGCACTGAAGCTTTCTTT. Amino acids: CAWWSIAGFSGTEAFF.

A word on this clone: This sample includes further DNA sequences coding for the same CDR3. The V call is TRBV5-1, the J call TRBJ2-2; D possibly corresponds to TRBD1 (6 bases). V lost 0 bases and J lost 2, with 8 bases in between. Per germline, CDR1 SGHRS and CDR2 YFSETQ. The CDR3 spans 15 residues. CDR3 sequence: CASSLDRVNTGELFF. The DNA of the CDR3 is TGCGCCAGCAGCTTGGACAGGGTAAACACCGGGGAGCTGTTTTTT.

CDR3 in amino acids: CASSQVKPDNEQFF. In nucleotides, the CDR3 is TGCGCCAGCAGCCAAGTTAAGCCGGACAATGAGCAGTTCTTC. The chain carries TRBV4-1 and TRBJ2-1; D is unresolved. This CDR3 is 14 amino acids long. Per germline, CDR1 MGHRA and CDR2 YSYEKL. The ends were cut back, 1 base at V and 5 bases at J, with 9 bases in the middle.

The chain combines TRBV19 with TRBJ2-1; 10 bases fit TRBD1. The CDR3 consists of 15 residues. Germline V lookup: CDR1 LNHDA, CDR2 SQIVND (reference sequence). V dropped 3 bases and J dropped 6; count of bases not matched to a gene: 5. CDR3 loop: CASSIGTGVINEQFF. CDR3 DNA: TGTGCCAGTAGTATTGGGACAGGGGTCATCAATGAGCAGTTCTTC.

V is TRBV14 and J is TRBJ1-2, with D tentatively TRBD1 (6 bases). Germline CDR1 SGHDN, CDR2 FVKESK. Deletions cut 4 bases from V and 2 bases from J, with 14 bases between. This CDR3 spans 15 amino acids. CDR3 loop: CASSPIRGANYGYTF. The DNA for the CDR3 is TGTGCCAGCAGCCCGATTCGGGGGGCCAACTATGGCTACACCTTC.

The rearrangement joins TRBV7-3 to TRBJ2-7, with 7 positions matching TRBD2. The V segment lost 3 bases and the J segment 9 bases; nucleotides outside the gene matches: 8. The CDR3 has 13 residues. CDR1 is SGHTA and CDR2 is FQGTGA in the germline V gene. The CDR3 sequence is CASSLSPSGMQYF. CDR3 nucleotide sequence: TGTGCCAGCAGCTTGAGTCCTAGCGGTATGCAGTACTTC.

CDR3 loop: CAWSVPRGLNTGELFF. The DNA of the CDR3 is TGTGCCTGGAGTGTACCTAGGGGGCTGAACACCGGGGAGCTGTTTTTT. The V and J genes are TRBV30 and TRBJ2-2, with TRBD1 matching 7 bases. V lost 0 bases to trimming and J lost 1 base; unmatched junction nucleotides: 5. Germline V gene lookup returns CDR1 GTSNPN and CDR2 SVGIG (reference sequence). The CDR3 totals 16 residues.

For this clone: Sequence at one end of the junction differs from germline and may be a read error. This chain connects TRBV5-1 to TRBJ1-1; no definite D call. The CDR3 is 17 amino acids. The germline V gene has CDR1 SGHRS and CDR2 YFSETQ. The CDR3 sequence: CASTLESPRSPNTEAFF. The CDR3 nucleotides read TGCGCCAGCACCTTGGAAAGTCCCCGGTCCCCCAACACTGAAGCTTTCTTT.

This clone has a handful of counts. V usage is TRBV30 and J usage is TRBJ2-2, with TRBD2 identical over 7 bases. Unmatched junction bases numbered 6, after V lost 1 base and J lost 1 base. The CDR3 loop spans 16 amino acids. CDR1 and CDR2 (germline): GTSNPN, SVGIG (reference sequence). CDR3 sequence (DNA): TGTGCCTGGAGTGCCTCGGGCGGGAGGAACACCGGGGAGCTGTTTTTT. Its translation is CAWSASGGRNTGELFF.

The chain joins TRBV7-9 to TRBJ2-7, with D possibly matching TRBD1 (5 bases). Trimming took 5 bases from V and 3 from J, leaving 11 bases between them. The CDR3 loop spans 13 amino acids. Germline V lookup: CDR1 SEHNR, CDR2 FQNEAQ (reference sequence). As DNA, the CDR3 is TGTGCCAGCAGCCTCAGACAGCACTACGAGCAGTACTTC. It translates to CASSLRQHYEQYF. The full variable domain, completed using reference TRBV7-9 and TRBJ2-7, is DTGVSQNPRHKITKRGQNVTFRCDPISEHNRLYWYRQTLGQGPEFLTYFQNEAQLEKSRLLSDRFSAERPKGSFSTLEIQRTEQGDSAMYLCASSLRQHYEQYFGPGTRLTVT.

The CDR3 DNA follows: TGTGCTAGTGGTTTATCCTCGTCCTATGGCTACACCTTC. It yields the protein CASGLSSSYGYTF. This chain joins TRBV12-5 and TRBJ1-2; D is ambiguous. The V end lost 3 bases, the J end lost 4 bases, and 9 bases lay between the germline ends. The germline V gene encodes CDR1 LGHNT and CDR2 FRNRAP. This CDR3 region has 13 residues.

The chain couples TRBV7-3 to TRBJ2-2; D is unresolved. The CDR3 runs 14 residues. Germline V gene sequence: CDR1 SGHTA, CDR2 FQGTGA. Trimming shortened V by 3 bases and J by 3 bases, and 8 bases separated the two germline ends. CDR3 sequence: CASSFTDDTGELFF. In DNA, the CDR3 is TGTGCCAGCAGCTTTACAGACGACACCGGGGAGCTGTTTTTT.

The rearrangement links TRBV7-2 to TRBJ2-1, with D perhaps TRBD2 (5 bases). Trimming pared 2 bases from V and 6 bases from J, leaving 11 bases between. The CDR3 runs 14 residues. The germline V gene has CDR1 SGHTA and CDR2 FQGNSA. CDR3 nucleotides: TGTGCCAGCAGCTTAACCCCGGCGGGCAATGAGCAGTTCTTC. It translates to CASSLTPAGNEQFF.